The rows below give T cell receptor beta chains drawn from one sample of a study of blood T cell repertoires in COVID-19. Data came from immunoSEQ multiplex PCR; TCRdb stores just in-frame clones and leaves some out. The table lists around 25,000 clones, around 90% of them singletons, with about 1.5% in the top ten. The sequenced sample consisted of peripheral blood. These receptors were collected from a woman aged 55-75 years with active COVID-19. Each CDR3 is given with its conserved first and last residue. The order of the fields is D gene, V gene, clone size, J gene, CDR3 DNA, CDR3 protein. A D gene is named only where the DNA matches it firmly. Expanded clones get a size class; other rows say once, few or many, or leave the size out.

d_call: TRBD2
v_call: TRBV28
clone_size: .
j_call: TRBJ2-1
cdr3_nt: TGTGCCAGCAGTTCCTTGGGACTAGCGGGAGGAACCTACAATGAGCAGTTCTTC
cdr3_aa: CASSSLGLAGGTYNEQFF

d_call: .
v_call: TRBV19
clone_size: .
j_call: TRBJ1-6
cdr3_nt: TGTGCCAGTAGTACTCGGACTGAGAATTCACCCCTCCACTTT
cdr3_aa: CASSTRTENSPLHF

d_call: TRBD2
v_call: TRBV5-5
clone_size: .
j_call: TRBJ2-7
cdr3_nt: TGTGCCAGCAGCTTGGTTGGGCTAGCGGGGTACTACGAGCAGTACTTC
cdr3_aa: CASSLVGLAGYYEQYF

d_call: .
v_call: TRBV18
clone_size: .
j_call: TRBJ1-2
cdr3_nt: TGTGCCAGCTCACCAAGCGCAGGGCGCTCTGGCTACACCTTC
cdr3_aa: CASSPSAGRSGYTF

d_call: .
v_call: TRBV6-2/TRBV6-3
clone_size: .
j_call: TRBJ2-2
cdr3_nt: TGTGCCAGCAGTTGGAGTGGGAGAGACACCGGGGAGCTGTTTTTT
cdr3_aa: CASSWSGRDTGELFF

d_call: TRBD1
v_call: TRBV19
clone_size: .
j_call: TRBJ1-2
cdr3_nt: TGTGCCAGTAGTATTTCTTGGATGCGGACAGGGATTAACTATGGCTACACCTTC
cdr3_aa: CASSISWMRTGINYGYTF

d_call: .
v_call: TRBV30
clone_size: .
j_call: TRBJ1-6
cdr3_nt: TGTGCCTGGAGCCCCGGGGGTACCCTCCACTTT
cdr3_aa: CAWSPGGTLHF

d_call: .
v_call: TRBV7-2
clone_size: once
j_call: TRBJ2-3
cdr3_nt: TGTGCCAGCAAGGTGGGGGGTGGGTATAGCACAGATACGCAGTATTTT
cdr3_aa: CASKVGGGYSTDTQYF

d_call: TRBD2
v_call: TRBV7-3
clone_size: few
j_call: TRBJ2-3
cdr3_nt: TGTGCCAGCAGCCGGGGACTAGAGAGGTCAGATACGCAGTATTTT
cdr3_aa: CASSRGLERSDTQYF

d_call: TRBD1
v_call: TRBV5-1
clone_size: once
j_call: TRBJ2-1
cdr3_nt: TGCGCCAGCAGACTCTCAGGGGGTGAACACAATGAGCAGTTCTTC
cdr3_aa: CASRLSGGEHNEQFF

d_call: .
v_call: TRBV7-9
clone_size: .
j_call: TRBJ2-2
cdr3_nt: TGTGCCGAGAGGAGGGCCCTACTCCCAAAGAACACCGGGGAGCTGTTTTTT
cdr3_aa: CAERRALLPKNTGELFF

d_call: TRBD1
v_call: TRBV6-5
clone_size: .
j_call: TRBJ2-7
cdr3_nt: TGTGCCATCAGGGGACAGGGGGTCGCCTACGAGCAGTACTTC
cdr3_aa: CAIRGQGVAYEQYF

d_call: .
v_call: TRBV18
clone_size: once
j_call: TRBJ1-1
cdr3_nt: TGTGCCAGCTCACCGGCCACTGACAGATTAAACACTGAAGCTTTCTTT
cdr3_aa: CASSPATDRLNTEAFF

d_call: TRBD1
v_call: TRBV5-6
clone_size: .
j_call: TRBJ2-5
cdr3_nt: TGTGCCAGCAGGTATGACAGGGAAGAGACCCAGTACTTC
cdr3_aa: CASRYDREETQYF

d_call: TRBD1
v_call: TRBV6-5
clone_size: .
j_call: TRBJ2-7
cdr3_nt: TGTGCCAGCAGTTACGGACAGGGTTACTACGAGCAGTACTTC
cdr3_aa: CASSYGQGYYEQYF

d_call: TRBD2
v_call: TRBV5-4
clone_size: once
j_call: TRBJ2-1
cdr3_nt: TGTGCCAGCAGCTCGAGAGTTGTGGGGCTACTAGCGGGAGTTGGTCAATTCTTC
cdr3_aa: CASSSRVVGLLAGVGQFF

d_call: TRBD2
v_call: TRBV5-1
clone_size: .
j_call: TRBJ2-7
cdr3_nt: TGCGCCAGCAGCTTGGTAGGGGGACTAGCGGGCTCCTACGAGCAGTACTTC
cdr3_aa: CASSLVGGLAGSYEQYF

d_call: .
v_call: TRBV6-2/TRBV6-3
clone_size: .
j_call: TRBJ2-1
cdr3_nt: TGTGCCAGCAGTTACTCGGCAGGGCAGAGTGAGCAGTTCTTC
cdr3_aa: CASSYSAGQSEQFF

d_call: TRBD1
v_call: TRBV28
clone_size: .
j_call: TRBJ2-7
cdr3_nt: TGTGCCAGCGGGGACAGGGTGAACGAGCAGTACTTC
cdr3_aa: CASGDRVNEQYF

d_call: .
v_call: TRBV27
clone_size: .
j_call: TRBJ1-2
cdr3_nt: TGTGCCAGCAGTTTATGGTCAGGGAGGGGCTACACCTTC
cdr3_aa: CASSLWSGRGYTF